One T cell receptor (beta chain) is described in this entry. Assay used: immunoSEQ multiplex PCR; TCRdb lists only in-frame clones, some missing. The sample lists about 220,000 clones, around 88% occurring once. The sample is drawn from a study of cytomegalovirus exposure and HLA in healthy donors. The germline V gene has CDR1 MDHEN and CDR2 SYDVKM. This CDR3 is built from 16 residues. V lost 5 bases to trimming and J lost 2 bases; unmatched junction nucleotides: 7. Sequences were obtained from PBMCs. This sequence joins TRBV28 and TRBJ2-3, with 10 bases identical to TRBD1. This TCR came from a woman aged 18-35 years in good health and CMV-seronegative. CDR3 sequence (DNA): TGTGCCAGCAGTCGGGCCGGGACAGGGGACACAGATACGCAGTATTTT. Translating it yields CASSRAGTGDTDTQYF.